Listed below are T cell receptor beta chains from one sample, sequenced in a study of T cell repertoires in cytomegalovirus infection. TCRdb reprocessed the reads via MiXCR and lists one record per CDR3 protein. Of some 400,000 distinct CDR3 sequences in the sample, around 18% are singletons; the top ten hold 8.5% to 10%. The sample was PBMCs. The origin of the receptors is a human donor in good health (CMV status not recorded). Some clones in this sample may be carry-over from other donors' samples. Both conserved end residues are part of each CDR3. The D gene is left open where the match is weak. Size is omitted from some rows. Given values are once, few, many or a class for expanded clones.

J gene: TRBJ1-2; V gene: TRBV19; D gene: TRBD1; clone size: .; CDR3 protein: CASSMRQGSYTF; CDR3 DNA: TGTGCCAGTAGTATGCGACAGGGGAGCTACACCTTC
J gene: TRBJ1-1; V gene: TRBV29-1; D gene: .; clone size: few; CDR3 protein: CSVGSALNTEAFF; CDR3 DNA: TGCAGCGTTGGGTCGGCCTTGAACACTGAAGCTTTCTTT
J gene: TRBJ1-1; V gene: TRBV12-3/TRBV12-4; D gene: TRBD1; clone size: many; CDR3 protein: CASTRGRGTEAFF; CDR3 DNA: TGTGCCAGCACCAGGGGGAGAGGGACTGAAGCTTTCTTT
J gene: TRBJ2-4; V gene: TRBV5-1; D gene: .; clone size: .; CDR3 protein: CASSLGGPDENIQYF; CDR3 DNA: TGCGCCAGCAGCTTGGGGGGACCCGACGAAAACATTCAGTACTTC
J gene: TRBJ1-2; V gene: TRBV2; D gene: .; clone size: .; CDR3 protein: CASSAESYGYTF; CDR3 DNA: TGTGCCAGCAGTGCCGAAAGCTATGGCTACACCTTC
J gene: TRBJ2-1; V gene: TRBV24-1; D gene: .; clone size: few; CDR3 protein: CATSDHGGRSYNEQFF; CDR3 DNA: TGTGCCACCAGTGACCACGGGGGACGCTCCTACAATGAGCAGTTCTTC
J gene: TRBJ2-3; V gene: TRBV18; D gene: TRBD1; clone size: .; CDR3 protein: CASSPLGQSTDTQYF; CDR3 DNA: TGTGCCAGCTCACCCCTGGGACAGAGCACAGATACGCAGTATTTT
J gene: TRBJ2-7; V gene: TRBV12-3/TRBV12-4; D gene: TRBD1; clone size: many; CDR3 protein: CASRAGWTGDPYEQYF; CDR3 DNA: TGTGCCAGCAGGGCTGGTTGGACAGGGGACCCCTACGAGCAGTACTTC
J gene: TRBJ2-3; V gene: TRBV20-1; D gene: TRBD1; clone size: few; CDR3 protein: CSALSRQGRGTDTQYF; CDR3 DNA: TGCAGTGCCCTAAGCCGACAGGGTAGAGGTACAGATACGCAGTATTTT
J gene: TRBJ2-7; V gene: TRBV20-1; D gene: TRBD1; clone size: .; CDR3 protein: CSANRQGRREQYF; CDR3 DNA: TGCAGTGCTAATCGACAGGGTCGGAGGGAGCAGTACTTC
J gene: TRBJ1-4; V gene: TRBV18; D gene: .; clone size: .; CDR3 protein: CASSPDRQDEKLFF; CDR3 DNA: TGTGCCAGCTCACCCGACAGGCAGGACGAAAAACTGTTTTTT
J gene: TRBJ1-5; V gene: TRBV19; D gene: TRBD1; clone size: once; CDR3 protein: CARTVRDSYYTSNQPQHF; CDR3 DNA: TGTGCCAGGACTGTCCGGGACAGTTATTATACCAGCAATCAGCCCCAGCATTTT
J gene: TRBJ2-5; V gene: TRBV5-6; D gene: TRBD2; clone size: few; CDR3 protein: CASSLGLAGGLQETQYF; CDR3 DNA: TGTGCCAGCAGCTTGGGGCTAGCGGGAGGGCTGCAAGAGACCCAGTACTTC
J gene: TRBJ1-3; V gene: TRBV7-6; D gene: .; clone size: many; CDR3 protein: CASSPSPWPGNTIYF; CDR3 DNA: TGTGCCAGCAGCCCGAGCCCCTGGCCTGGAAACACCATATATTTT
J gene: TRBJ1-1; V gene: TRBV14; D gene: .; clone size: few; CDR3 protein: CASSQEGGGRRTEAFF; CDR3 DNA: TGTGCCAGCAGCCAAGAAGGCGGTGGGAGGCGGACTGAAGCTTTCTTT
J gene: TRBJ2-1; V gene: TRBV12-3/TRBV12-4; D gene: TRBD2; clone size: many; CDR3 protein: CASRPLAGVNEQFF; CDR3 DNA: TGTGCCAGCAGACCTCTAGCGGGAGTAAATGAGCAGTTCTTC
J gene: TRBJ1-5; V gene: TRBV7-2; D gene: TRBD1; clone size: many; CDR3 protein: CASSKETGGLNQPQHF; CDR3 DNA: TGTGCCAGCAGCAAAGAGACAGGGGGCCTCAATCAGCCCCAGCATTTT
J gene: TRBJ2-1; V gene: TRBV6-2/TRBV6-3; D gene: .; clone size: many; CDR3 protein: CASSYFREHEQFF; CDR3 DNA: TGTGCCAGCAGTTACTTTAGGGAGCATGAGCAGTTCTTC
J gene: TRBJ1-6; V gene: TRBV2; D gene: .; clone size: .; CDR3 protein: CASSEGRHNSPLHF; CDR3 DNA: TGTGCCAGCAGCGAGGGACGGCATAATTCACCCCTCCACTTT
J gene: TRBJ2-7; V gene: TRBV6-5; D gene: .; clone size: .; CDR3 protein: CASSRADTYEQYF; CDR3 DNA: TGTGCCAGCAGTCGCGCGGACACCTACGAGCAGTACTTC
J gene: TRBJ2-3; V gene: TRBV7-6; D gene: TRBD2; clone size: few; CDR3 protein: CASSLTPGGLGTDTQYF; CDR3 DNA: TGTGCCAGCAGCTTGACGCCGGGAGGGCTCGGTACAGATACGCAGTATTTT
J gene: TRBJ2-1; V gene: TRBV20-1; D gene: TRBD1; clone size: .; CDR3 protein: CSARQGARYNEQFF; CDR3 DNA: TGCAGTGCTAGACAGGGGGCGAGGTACAATGAGCAGTTCTTC
J gene: TRBJ1-2; V gene: TRBV7-2; D gene: TRBD1; clone size: .; CDR3 protein: CASSVAAGGYGYTF; CDR3 DNA: TGTGCCAGCAGCGTCGCGGCAGGGGGCTATGGCTACACCTTC
J gene: TRBJ2-1; V gene: TRBV7-8; D gene: TRBD2; clone size: .; CDR3 protein: CASRPSGGRNEQFF; CDR3 DNA: TGTGCCAGCAGGCCTAGCGGGGGACGCAATGAGCAGTTCTTC
J gene: TRBJ2-3; V gene: TRBV20-1; D gene: .; clone size: .; CDR3 protein: CSATTWGQDTQYF; CDR3 DNA: TGCAGTGCTACCACCTGGGGGCAAGATACGCAGTATTTT
J gene: TRBJ2-5; V gene: TRBV5-6; D gene: .; clone size: .; CDR3 protein: CASSRQGIGETQYF; CDR3 DNA: TGTGCCAGCAGCCGACAAGGAATAGGGGAGACCCAGTACTTC
J gene: TRBJ1-5; V gene: TRBV12-3/TRBV12-4; D gene: .; clone size: few; CDR3 protein: CASSPGVRDQPQHF; CDR3 DNA: TGTGCCAGCAGTCCGGGGGTAAGGGATCAGCCCCAGCATTTT
J gene: TRBJ2-2; V gene: TRBV15; D gene: .; clone size: few; CDR3 protein: CATSRSLGGAGGELFF; CDR3 DNA: TGTGCCACCAGCAGATCCTTGGGGGGAGCGGGCGGGGAGCTGTTTTTT
J gene: TRBJ1-2; V gene: TRBV7-2; D gene: .; clone size: many; CDR3 protein: CASSSRVLGFDGYTF; CDR3 DNA: TGTGCCAGCAGCTCCCGCGTTCTGGGCTTTGATGGCTACACCTTC